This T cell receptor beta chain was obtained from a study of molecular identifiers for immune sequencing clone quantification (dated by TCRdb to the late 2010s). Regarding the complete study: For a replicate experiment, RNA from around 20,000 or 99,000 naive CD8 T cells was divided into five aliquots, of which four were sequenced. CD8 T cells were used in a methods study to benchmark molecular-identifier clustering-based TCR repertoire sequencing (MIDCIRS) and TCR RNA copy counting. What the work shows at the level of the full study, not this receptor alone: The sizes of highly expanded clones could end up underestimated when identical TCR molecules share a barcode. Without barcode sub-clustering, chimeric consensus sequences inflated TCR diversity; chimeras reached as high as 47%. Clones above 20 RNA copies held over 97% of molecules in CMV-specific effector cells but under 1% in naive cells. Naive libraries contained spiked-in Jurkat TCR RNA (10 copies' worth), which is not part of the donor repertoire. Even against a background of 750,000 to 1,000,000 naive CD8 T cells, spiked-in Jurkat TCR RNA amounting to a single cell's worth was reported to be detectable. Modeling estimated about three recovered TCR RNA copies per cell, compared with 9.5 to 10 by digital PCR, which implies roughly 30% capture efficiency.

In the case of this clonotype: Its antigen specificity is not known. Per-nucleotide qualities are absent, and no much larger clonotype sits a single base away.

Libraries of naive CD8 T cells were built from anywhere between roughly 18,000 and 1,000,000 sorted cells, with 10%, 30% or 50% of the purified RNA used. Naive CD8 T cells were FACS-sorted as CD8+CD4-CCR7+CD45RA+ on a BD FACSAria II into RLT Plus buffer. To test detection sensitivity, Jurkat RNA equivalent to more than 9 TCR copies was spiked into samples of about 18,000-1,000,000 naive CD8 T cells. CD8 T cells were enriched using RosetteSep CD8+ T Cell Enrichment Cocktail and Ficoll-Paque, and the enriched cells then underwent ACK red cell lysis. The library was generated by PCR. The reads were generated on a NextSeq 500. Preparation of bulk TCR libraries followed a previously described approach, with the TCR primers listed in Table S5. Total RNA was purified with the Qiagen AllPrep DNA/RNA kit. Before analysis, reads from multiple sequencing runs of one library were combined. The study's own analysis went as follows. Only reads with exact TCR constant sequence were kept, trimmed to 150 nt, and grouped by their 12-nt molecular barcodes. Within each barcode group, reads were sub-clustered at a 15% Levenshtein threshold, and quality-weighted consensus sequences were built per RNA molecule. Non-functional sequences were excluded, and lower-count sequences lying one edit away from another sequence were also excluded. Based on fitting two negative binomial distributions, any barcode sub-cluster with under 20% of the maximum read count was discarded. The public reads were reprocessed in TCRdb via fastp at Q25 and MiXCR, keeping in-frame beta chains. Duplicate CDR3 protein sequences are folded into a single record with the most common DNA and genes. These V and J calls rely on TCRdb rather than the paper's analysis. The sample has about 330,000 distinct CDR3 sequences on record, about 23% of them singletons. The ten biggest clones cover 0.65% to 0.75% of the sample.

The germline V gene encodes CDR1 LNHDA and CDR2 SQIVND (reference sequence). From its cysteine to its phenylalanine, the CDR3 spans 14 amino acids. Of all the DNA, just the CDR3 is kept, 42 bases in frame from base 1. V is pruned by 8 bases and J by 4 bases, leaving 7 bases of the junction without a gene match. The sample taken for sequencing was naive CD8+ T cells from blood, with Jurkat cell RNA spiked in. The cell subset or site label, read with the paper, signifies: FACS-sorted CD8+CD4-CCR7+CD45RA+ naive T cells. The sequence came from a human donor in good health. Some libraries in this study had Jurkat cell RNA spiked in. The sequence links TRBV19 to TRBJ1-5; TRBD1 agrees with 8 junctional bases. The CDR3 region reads CASSRRGPNQPQHF. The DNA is TGTGCCAGTTCCCGCAGGGGGCCGAATCAGCCCCAGCATTTT.